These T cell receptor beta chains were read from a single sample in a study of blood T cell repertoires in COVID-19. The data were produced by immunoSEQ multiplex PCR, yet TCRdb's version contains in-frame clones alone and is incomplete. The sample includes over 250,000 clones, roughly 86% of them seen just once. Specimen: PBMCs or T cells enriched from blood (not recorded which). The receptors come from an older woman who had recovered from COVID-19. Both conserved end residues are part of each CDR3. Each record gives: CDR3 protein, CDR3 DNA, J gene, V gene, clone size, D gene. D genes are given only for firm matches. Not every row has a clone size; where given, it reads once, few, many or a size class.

CDR3: CASSSFREQYF; DNA: TGTGCCAGCAGCTCCTTCCGCGAGCAGTACTTC; J: TRBJ2-7; V: TRBV11-2; size: NA; D: NA
CDR3: CASSIQGFSTEAFF; DNA: TGTGCCAGCAGTATTCAGGGCTTTTCTACCGAAGCTTTCTTT; J: TRBJ1-1; V: TRBV2; size: NA; D: NA
CDR3: CASSPGLAVYEQYF; DNA: TGTGCCAGCTCACCAGGGCTAGCTGTCTACGAGCAGTACTTC; J: TRBJ2-7; V: TRBV18; size: once; D: NA
CDR3: CASTGTSGLSSYEQYF; DNA: TGTGCCAGCACCGGGACTAGCGGTTTGAGCTCCTACGAGCAGTACTTC; J: TRBJ2-7; V: TRBV28; size: NA; D: TRBD2
CDR3: CASSMVSRSLGEQFF; DNA: TGTGCCAGTAGTATGGTTTCTCGGAGCTTGGGTGAGCAGTTCTTC; J: TRBJ2-1; V: TRBV19; size: NA; D: NA
CDR3: CASSPAHPGEQYF; DNA: TGTGCCAGCAGCCCGGCACATCCGGGGGAGCAGTACTTC; J: TRBJ2-7; V: TRBV28; size: NA; D: NA
CDR3: CSASDGGAKNIQYF; DNA: TGCAGTGCTAGTGACGGGGGAGCCAAAAACATTCAGTACTTC; J: TRBJ2-4; V: TRBV20-1; size: NA; D: NA
CDR3: CAIRTGPTGYTF; DNA: TGTGCCATCAGGACAGGGCCGACTGGCTACACCTTC; J: TRBJ1-2; V: TRBV27; size: few; D: TRBD1
CDR3: CASSGTSGSLYTQYF; DNA: TGTGCCAGCAGTGGGACTAGCGGGAGTCTATATACGCAGTATTTT; J: TRBJ2-3; V: TRBV28; size: NA; D: TRBD2
CDR3: CASSSRRDMNTEAFF; DNA: TGTGCCAGCAGCTCCCGCCGGGACATGAACACTGAAGCTTTCTTT; J: TRBJ1-1; V: TRBV11-2; size: NA; D: NA
CDR3: CASSPRLQEPNEQYF; DNA: TGTGCCAGCTCACCACGGTTGCAGGAACCCAACGAGCAGTACTTC; J: TRBJ2-7; V: TRBV18; size: NA; D: NA
CDR3: CASSRRDGANVLTF; DNA: TGTGCCAGTAGTCGGCGGGATGGGGCCAACGTCCTGACTTTC; J: TRBJ2-6; V: TRBV19; size: NA; D: NA
CDR3: CASSPATSGRALYEQYF; DNA: TGTGCCAGCTCACCGGCTACTAGCGGGAGGGCACTCTACGAGCAGTACTTC; J: TRBJ2-7; V: TRBV18; size: NA; D: TRBD2
CDR3: CASSLSGGPWDTQYF; DNA: TGTGCCAGCAGCCTTAGCGGGGGGCCGTGGGATACGCAGTATTTT; J: TRBJ2-3; V: TRBV7-3; size: NA; D: TRBD2
CDR3: CASSGGQGGNTEAFF; DNA: TGTGCCAGCAGCGGAGGACAGGGGGGGAACACTGAAGCTTTCTTT; J: TRBJ1-1; V: TRBV9; size: NA; D: TRBD1
CDR3: CASSLRDLGTDTQYF; DNA: TGTGCCAGCAGCCTACGGGACTTGGGGACAGATACGCAGTATTTT; J: TRBJ2-3; V: TRBV3-1/TRBV3-2; size: NA; D: NA
CDR3: CSGTAGQETQYF; DNA: TGCAGCGGGACGGCAGGGCAAGAGACCCAGTACTTC; J: TRBJ2-5; V: TRBV29-1; size: NA; D: NA
CDR3: CASSETGSSYNEQFF; DNA: TGCGCCAGCAGTGAAACAGGGAGCTCCTACAATGAGCAGTTCTTC; J: TRBJ2-1; V: TRBV10-1; size: few; D: NA
CDR3: CATSRGSGDLGYTF; DNA: TGTGCCACCAGCAGAGGATCAGGGGATCTGGGCTACACCTTC; J: TRBJ1-2; V: TRBV15; size: NA; D: NA
CDR3: CASSPPGVYGYTF; DNA: TGTGCCAGCAGTCCCCCAGGGGTCTATGGCTACACCTTC; J: TRBJ1-2; V: TRBV12-3/TRBV12-4; size: NA; D: NA
CDR3: CASSIEPDTQYF; DNA: TGTGCCAGCAGTATAGAACCCGATACGCAGTATTTT; J: TRBJ2-3; V: TRBV2; size: NA; D: NA
CDR3: CATSTRWDRVTDIYGYTF; DNA: TGTGCCACCAGTACTAGATGGGACAGAGTTACGGATATCTATGGCTACACCTTC; J: TRBJ1-2; V: TRBV24-1; size: NA; D: TRBD1
CDR3: CASRQGPEQYF; DNA: TGTGCCAGCAGACAGGGACCCGAGCAGTACTTC; J: TRBJ2-7; V: TRBV2; size: NA; D: NA
CDR3: CAWKGAGELFF; DNA: TGTGCCTGGAAGGGAGCCGGGGAGCTGTTTTTT; J: TRBJ2-2; V: TRBV30; size: NA; D: NA
CDR3: CASSSGTDRVRGYTF; DNA: TGTGCCAGCAGCTCGGGAACGGATCGAGTTCGGGGCTACACCTTC; J: TRBJ1-2; V: TRBV7-2; size: NA; D: NA
CDR3: CASSDSFGDTQYF; DNA: TGTGCCAGCAGTGACTCATTCGGAGATACGCAGTATTTT; J: TRBJ2-3; V: TRBV6-4; size: NA; D: NA
CDR3: CASSLGSNEKLFF; DNA: TGTGCCAGCAGCTTAGGTAGTAATGAAAAACTGTTTTTT; J: TRBJ1-4; V: TRBV7-3; size: NA; D: NA
CDR3: CASSFEGTDTQYF; DNA: TGTGCCAGCAGTTTCGAGGGCACAGATACGCAGTATTTT; J: TRBJ2-3; V: TRBV12-3/TRBV12-4; size: NA; D: NA
CDR3: CASKMIQGVSVDTEAFF; DNA: TGTGCCAGTAAAATGATCCAGGGGGTATCCGTGGACACTGAAGCTTTCTTT; J: TRBJ1-1; V: TRBV5-6; size: NA; D: TRBD1
CDR3: CASSLPVEGANYGYTF; DNA: TGTGCCAGCAGTCTCCCCGTGGAGGGAGCTAACTATGGCTACACCTTC; J: TRBJ1-2; V: TRBV28; size: NA; D: NA
CDR3: CASSQHDRNSYEQYF; DNA: TGTGCCAGCAGCCAGCACGACAGGAACTCCTACGAGCAGTACTTC; J: TRBJ2-7; V: TRBV5-4; size: NA; D: NA
CDR3: CASSYDVGHMNTEAFF; DNA: TGTGCCAGCAGCTATGACGTTGGACACATGAACACTGAAGCTTTCTTT; J: TRBJ1-1; V: TRBV5-6; size: NA; D: NA
CDR3: CASSYPTGGDEQFF; DNA: TGTGCCAGCAGTTACCCGACAGGGGGCGATGAGCAGTTCTTC; J: TRBJ2-1; V: TRBV6-6; size: once; D: TRBD1
CDR3: CASSPLPQVSGTGELFF; DNA: TGTGCCAGCAGCCCGCTTCCACAGGTTTCGGGCACCGGGGAGCTGTTTTTT; J: TRBJ2-2; V: TRBV5-5; size: NA; D: NA
CDR3: CASRRVSPTGELFF; DNA: TGTGCCAGCAGGAGGGTCAGTCCCACCGGGGAGCTGTTTTTT; J: TRBJ2-2; V: TRBV27; size: NA; D: NA
CDR3: CASSLNGDRLGQYF; DNA: TGTGCCAGCAGTTTAAATGGAGATCGTTTAGGGCAGTACTTC; J: TRBJ2-7; V: TRBV28; size: NA; D: NA
CDR3: CASSLRSRAGGTDTQYF; DNA: TGTGCCAGCAGCTTAAGATCCCGTGCAGGGGGAACAGATACGCAGTATTTT; J: TRBJ2-3; V: TRBV7-9; size: NA; D: TRBD1
CDR3: CASSFREDGYTF; DNA: TGTGCCAGCAGCTTTCGTGAGGATGGCTACACCTTC; J: TRBJ1-2; V: TRBV14; size: NA; D: NA
CDR3: CASSPWDNWYEKLFF; DNA: TGTGCCAGCAGTCCTTGGGACAACTGGTATGAAAAACTGTTTTTT; J: TRBJ1-4; V: TRBV25-1; size: NA; D: NA
CDR3: CASSSGTGDSYGYTF; DNA: TGTGCCAGCAGCTCCGGCACAGGGGATAGCTATGGCTACACCTTC; J: TRBJ1-2; V: TRBV7-9; size: few; D: TRBD1
CDR3: CASSYTGLANYGYTF; DNA: TGTGCCAGCAGTTACACAGGACTAGCTAACTATGGCTACACCTTC; J: TRBJ1-2; V: TRBV6-5; size: NA; D: NA
CDR3: CAWSGLAGGPPIQFF; DNA: TGTGCCTGGAGCGGACTAGCGGGAGGGCCCCCCATTCAGTTCTTC; J: TRBJ2-1; V: TRBV30; size: NA; D: TRBD2
CDR3: CASSTTGGRQPQHF; DNA: TGTGCCAGCAGTACGACAGGGGGTCGTCAGCCCCAGCATTTT; J: TRBJ1-5; V: TRBV2; size: NA; D: TRBD1
CDR3: CASSPRLAGVDEQYF; DNA: TGTGCCAGCAGTCCCCGACTAGCGGGAGTCGACGAGCAGTACTTC; J: TRBJ2-7; V: TRBV28; size: NA; D: TRBD2
CDR3: CASSGGLAANTGELFF; DNA: TGTGCCAGCAGTGGGGGACTAGCGGCTAACACCGGGGAGCTGTTTTTT; J: TRBJ2-2; V: TRBV25-1; size: few; D: TRBD2
CDR3: CASSFRVPPHSNQPQHF; DNA: TGTGCCAGCAGTTTCCGGGTCCCCCCCCATAGCAATCAGCCCCAGCATTTT; J: TRBJ1-5; V: TRBV27; size: NA; D: NA
CDR3: CASSPGGGDMNTEAFF; DNA: TGTGCCAGCTCACCAGGAGGGGGGGATATGAACACTGAAGCTTTCTTT; J: TRBJ1-1; V: TRBV18; size: NA; D: NA
CDR3: CASSLGTSSQETQYF; DNA: TGCGCCAGCAGCTTGGGGACTAGCAGCCAAGAGACCCAGTACTTC; J: TRBJ2-5; V: TRBV5-1; size: NA; D: TRBD2
CDR3: CASRQTSGETQYF; DNA: TGTGCCAGCAGGCAGACTAGCGGGGAGACCCAGTACTTC; J: TRBJ2-5; V: TRBV5-6; size: few; D: TRBD2
CDR3: CASSEGHNEQYF; DNA: TGTGCCAGCAGCGAGGGACATAACGAGCAGTACTTC; J: TRBJ2-7; V: TRBV9; size: NA; D: NA
CDR3: CASSTRAQGAKNIQYF; DNA: TGTGCCAGCAGTACCAGGGCGCAGGGGGCCAAAAACATTCAGTACTTC; J: TRBJ2-4; V: TRBV27; size: NA; D: NA
CDR3: CASSLEVQVNTEAFF; DNA: TGTGCCAGCAGCTTAGAGGTCCAGGTTAACACTGAAGCTTTCTTT; J: TRBJ1-1; V: TRBV7-9; size: NA; D: NA
CDR3: CSANDRDTEAFF; DNA: TGCAGTGCTAATGACAGGGACACTGAAGCTTTCTTT; J: TRBJ1-1; V: TRBV20-1; size: NA; D: TRBD1
CDR3: CASSPPGQGASYEQYF; DNA: TGCGCCAGCAGCCCTCCGGGACAGGGGGCGTCCTACGAGCAGTACTTC; J: TRBJ2-7; V: TRBV5-1; size: NA; D: TRBD1
CDR3: CASSYSGTGNYGYTF; DNA: TGTGCCAGCAGTTACTCCGGGACAGGGAACTATGGCTACACCTTC; J: TRBJ1-2; V: TRBV6-5; size: few; D: TRBD1
CDR3: CATSDPTETNEKLFF; DNA: TGTGCCACCAGTGACCCCACGGAGACTAATGAAAAACTGTTTTTT; J: TRBJ1-4; V: TRBV24-1; size: NA; D: NA